This TCR beta chain was captured by sequencing in a study of identical twins (dated by TCRdb to the mid-2010s). About the study as a whole: To test whether fetal clonotypes persist, the study used deep sequencing on TCR alpha and beta repertoires from monozygotic twins, unrelated adults of various ages, and cord blood. To rule out contamination, the twin experiments were replicated at different times with different library preparation protocols.

The receptor library was made with 5' RACE. Sequenced using an Illumina HiSeq 2000. Template switching introduced a universal primer binding site; the final cDNA contained a unique molecular identifier, enabling accurate counting of TCR cDNA molecules. Specific primers in the conserved constant-segment region were used to synthesize first-strand cDNA for the TCR alpha and beta chains. Each cDNA library was double barcoded, with a SMART-Mk sample barcode plus Illumina barcodes, to control for contamination. TruSeq adapter sequences, together with Illumina sample barcodes, were added in two successive PCR steps. The Illumina HiSeq platform was used with custom primers to sequence TCR alpha and beta cDNA libraries. In the source study's methods: Raw reads were processed with MiGEC to extract unique molecular identifiers, and MiXCR was used to determine CDR3 positions. For each individual, recombination models were inferred using an EM algorithm with the repgenHMM and IGoR tools. The analysis of shared clonotypes was done with the tcR package in R, with sharing normalized by the product of cloneset sizes. To study raw recombination without the effects of thymic and clonal selection, out-of-frame nonproductive sequences were analyzed. The public reads were reprocessed in TCRdb via fastp at Q25 and MiXCR, keeping in-frame beta chains. CDR3 protein sequences are deduplicated, and each keeps its most common genes and DNA. TCRdb, not the original authors, processed these V and J calls. For this sample the table gives 420,000 or so distinct CDR3 sequences, of which approximately 18% were detected only once. In total, the top ten clones hold approximately 12% of the sample.

Every donor was a healthy Caucasian. Three unrelated non-twin adults were also sequenced: a male aged 18 to 29, a male aged 50 to 60 and a female aged 50 to 60. Miltenyi CD45RO+ enrichment and human naive T-cell isolation kits were used to isolate memory (CD45RO+) and naive T cells from PBMC. This clonotype was found many times. Its antigen is currently not known. No base qualities exist here, and no much larger clone lies one base off it. The CDR3 spans 16 residues, from the cysteine through the phenylalanine. The entry retains the CDR3 DNA only, 48 bases that are in frame from base 1. Relative to germline, V is missing 5 bases and J is missing 1 base, with 2 bases of the junction outside any gene match. CDR1 SGHVS and CDR2 FNYEAQ are derived from the germline V gene. Overall study results and their limits: Compared with coincidental sharing between unrelated individuals, out-of-frame TCR alpha sequences shared between twins had an excess of sequences with low generation probability. Abundant cord blood beta clonotypes had fewer insertions, young adult naive repertoires showed a similar but weaker trend, and memory repertoires showed no such trend. Invariant T cells such as MAIT and iNKT could partly confound zero-insertion analyses, though diverse VJ usage argued against this for most clonotypes. In monozygotic twins, out-of-frame TCR alpha sharing was systematically underestimated by recombination models, although the models agreed with sharing between unrelated individuals. Because the same donors could not be followed over many years, the conclusions relied on cross-sectional statistical analysis. A weaker excess of twin sharing was found in beta out-of-frame sequences because the signal-to-noise ratio was lowered by fewer shared sequences.

Sequencing input: naive T cells sorted from blood. The sample's cell subset or site label is to be understood as: cells isolated with a human naive T-cell isolation kit. The chain couples TRBV7-6 to TRBJ2-3; the central 14 bases match TRBD2. This receptor was identified in a man over 45 in good health. The nucleotide sequence is TGTGCCAGCAGCCGGGGACTAGCGGGAGGCACAGATACGCAGTATTTT. Its amino acids are CASSRGLAGGTDTQYF.